This passage covers 23 T cell receptor beta chains from one sample sequenced in a study of Ad26.COV2.S vaccination and SARS-CoV-2 variants. Profiling relied on immunoSEQ multiplex PCR, and the TCRdb table lists in-frame clones only, not all of them. This table has 330,000 or so clones, roughly 90% appearing once. Treatment specified: 15 to 20 received Ad26.COV2.S at low or high dose, single or two shots; a few received placebo; per-sample allocation not given. Collection of samples fell on day 63 after the first vaccine or placebo injection. Sample: peripheral blood, taken in a trial of Ad26.COV2.S vaccine versus placebo. The receptors were gathered from a person aged 18 to 65 who received the Ad26.COV2.S COVID-19 vaccine or a placebo.

V gene TRBV6-2 or TRBV6-3 combines with J gene TRBJ1-2, with TRBD1 matching 8 bases. The J segment lost 4 bases and the V segment lost 6 bases, leaving 10 bases of the junction unmatched. The CDR3 contains 15 residues. Per germline, CDR1 MNHEY and CDR2 SVGEGT. The CDR3 loop is CASSLQGVHTYGYTF. CDR3 nucleotide sequence: TGTGCCAGCAGCCTACAGGGGGTACATACCTATGGCTACACCTTC.

The chain joins TRBV19 to TRBJ2-7; D ambiguous. The ends were cut back, 5 bases at V and 6 bases at J, with 14 bases in the middle. Germline values: CDR1 LNHDA, CDR2 SQIVND (reference sequence). This CDR3 comprises 13 residues. The CDR3 nucleotides are TGTGCCAGTAGTTCCTCCCTTTTGGCCGAGCAGTACTTC. Translation: CASSSSLLAEQYF.

V and J are TRBV19 and TRBJ2-6; the D is unclear. Trimming pared 9 bases from V and 0 bases from J, leaving 3 bases between. Germline V CDR1 and CDR2: LNHDA, SQIVND (reference sequence). CDR3 length: 12 amino acids. CDR3 region: CASNSGANVLTF. In DNA form, the CDR3 reads TGTGCCAGCAACTCTGGGGCCAACGTCCTGACTTTC.

The chain joins TRBV7-9 to TRBJ2-5, with 11 bases lining up with TRBD2. Germline V gives CDR1 SEHNR, CDR2 FQNEAQ (reference sequence). J was trimmed by 5 bases and V by 5 bases; bases with no gene match: 7. CDR3 length: 15 residues. The CDR3 DNA is TGTGCCAGCAGCCCAATACTAGCGGGAGTGGAGACCCAGTACTTC. Translating gives CASSPILAGVETQYF.

The chain uses TRBV10-3 and TRBJ1-1, with 8 bases fitting TRBD1. V lost 4 bases and J lost 4; bases outside the gene matches: 5. Germline V CDR1 and CDR2: ENHRY, SYGVKD. This CDR3 is 14 amino acids long. Written as DNA, the CDR3 is TGTGCCATCAGTGGGGTGGACAGGGTCACTGAAGCTTTCTTT. This encodes CAISGVDRVTEAFF.

The chain carries TRBV3-1 (or the pseudogene TRBV3-2) and TRBJ1-5; D is unclear. The germline gives CDR1 LGHDT, CDR2 YNNKEL (reference sequence). Trimming took 3 bases from V and 4 from J, leaving 7 bases between them. CDR3 size: 13 residues. As DNA, the CDR3 is TGTGCCAGCAGCCAGTCCGATAATCAGCCCCAGCATTTT. Its translation is CASSQSDNQPQHF.

The chain recombines TRBV7-6 with TRBJ2-3, with 10 bases identical to TRBD2. The germline gives CDR1 SGHVS, CDR2 FNYEAQ. V shed 2 bases and J 4 bases; nucleotides not matched to a gene: 9. The CDR3 runs 17 residues. The CDR3 DNA is TGTGCCAGCAGCTTACCCCGAAGCGGGGGGGCGGCAGATACGCAGTATTTT. As protein: CASSLPRSGGAADTQYF.

The chain combines TRBV5-1 with TRBJ2-5, with D possibly matching TRBD2 (7 bases). This CDR3 has 13 amino acids. Trimming pared 0 bases from V and 7 bases from J, leaving 10 bases between. The germline gives CDR1 SGHRS, CDR2 YFSETQ. CDR3 amino acids: CASSLDREGTQYF. CDR3 nucleotides: TGCGCCAGCAGCTTGGACAGGGAGGGGACCCAGTACTTC.

The chain has TRBV29-1 and TRBJ1-2; D gene ambiguous. Trimming took off 4 bases at V and 0 bases at J, with 6 bases between the two ends. CDR1 is SQVTM, CDR2 ANQGSEA, per germline. This CDR3 is 12 amino acids long. The CDR3 coding sequence is TGCAGCGTTGTGGAGGCTAACTATGGCTACACCTTC. As protein: CSVVEANYGYTF.

V is TRBV5-6 and J is TRBJ1-2, with 12 bases lining up with TRBD1. Germline loops: CDR1 SGHDT, CDR2 YYEEEE. The V segment lost 3 bases and the J segment 1 base; nucleotides outside the gene matches: 10. The CDR3 is made up of 18 amino acids. The CDR3: CASSSAGQGAFFNYGYTF. CDR3 DNA sequence: TGTGCCAGCAGCTCGGCGGGACAGGGGGCCTTTTTTAACTATGGCTACACCTTC.

This chain uses TRBV11-2 with TRBJ1-1, with TRBD1 matching 7 bases. V was clipped by 4 bases and J by 3 bases; unmatched bases: 11. The germline gives CDR1 SGHAT, CDR2 FQNNGV. CDR3 length: 16 residues. This CDR3 is CASSSGASTGDTEAFF. CDR3 DNA sequence: TGTGCCAGCAGCTCGGGCGCTTCCACAGGGGACACTGAAGCTTTCTTT.

This chain links TRBV6-5 with TRBJ1-2, with a possible D match to TRBD1 (6 bases). V was trimmed by 4 bases and J by 4 bases, leaving 13 bases between them. The CDR3 has 14 residues. CDR1 is MNHEY and CDR2 is SVGAGI in the germline V gene. DNA for the CDR3: TGTGCCAGCAGTTGGGGGCAGAACCTCTATGGCTACACCTTC. Its protein product is CASSWGQNLYGYTF.

This clone was detected only a few times. The chain combines TRBV4-3 with TRBJ2-1, with TRBD2 matching over 7 bases. Per germline, CDR1 LGHNA and CDR2 YSLEER. V was clipped by 4 bases and J by 0 bases; unmatched bases: 3. This CDR3 has 15 residues. CDR3 protein: CASSLQRDSYNEQFF. CDR3 DNA sequence: TGCGCCAGCAGCCTTCAGCGGGACTCCTACAATGAGCAGTTCTTC.

The CDR3 DNA follows: TGTGCCAGCAGCTCCCGTGGGTCAGATACGCAGTATTTT. This codes for CASSSRGSDTQYF. The chain employs TRBV7-2 and TRBJ2-3; D remains unclear. Trimming pared 4 bases from V and 4 bases from J, leaving 9 bases between. CDR3 size: 13 residues. Germline loops: CDR1 SGHTA, CDR2 FQGNSA. The whole variable domain, filled in from reference TRBV7-2 and TRBJ2-3, reads GAGVSQSPSNKVTEKGKDVELRCDPISGHTALYWYRQSLGQGLEFLIYFQGNSAPDKSGLPSDRFSAERTGGSVSTLTIQRTQQEDSAVYLCASSSRGSDTQYFGPGTRLTVL.

This clone appeared a single time. J is TRBJ2-7 and V is TRBV6-2 or TRBV6-3; 12 bases align to TRBD2. Germline assignment: CDR1 MNHEY and CDR2 SVGEGT. With 5 bases clipped from V and 3 bases from J, the junction kept 2 bases outside the gene matches. This CDR3 has 14 amino acids. The CDR3 bases are TGTGCCAGCAGTCGGACTAGCGGGATCTACGAGCAGTACGTC. Translating gives CASSRTSGIYEQYV.

The chain carries TRBV11-2 and TRBJ1-5; D not resolved. The germline CDR1 and CDR2 sequences are SGHAT and FQNNGV. With 0 bases removed from V and 1 base from J, the gap between germline ends came to 7 bases. The CDR3 has 15 amino acids. CDR3 in DNA: TGTGCCAGCAGCTTAGACTACGGAAGCAATCAGCCCCAGCATTTT. It is translated as CASSLDYGSNQPQHF.

The V gene is TRBV7-2, the J gene TRBJ2-7; 10 nucleotides match TRBD2. The CDR3 totals 17 residues. From germline, CDR1 is SGHTA and CDR2 FQGNSA. Germline trimming cut 1 base from V and 2 bases from J; bases unmatched to any gene: 8. CDR3 DNA sequence: TGTGCCAGCAGCTTAGTGCGCCTAGCGGGGGTTCCCTACGAGCAGTACTTC. It specifies CASSLVRLAGVPYEQYF.

This chain connects TRBV6-2 or TRBV6-3 to TRBJ1-5; D gene uncertain. CDR3 length equals 14 residues. V lost 4 bases and J lost 1, with 8 bases in between. The germline V gene has CDR1 MNHEY and CDR2 SVGEGT. CDR3: CASSWLGSNQPQHF. The CDR3, as DNA: TGTGCCAGCAGTTGGTTGGGAAGCAATCAGCCCCAGCATTTT.

The rearrangement joins TRBV2 to TRBJ2-5; D not resolved. The germline CDR1 and CDR2 sequences are SNHLY and FYNNEI. The length of the CDR3 is 13 residues. The V end lost 6 bases, the J end lost 1 base, and 9 bases lay between the germline ends. DNA for the CDR3: TGTGCCAGCAGCAGGATTCCCCAAGAGACCCAGTACTTC. It specifies CASSRIPQETQYF.

This clone was found once. The V and J genes are TRBV10-2 and TRBJ1-2; the D gene is possibly TRBD1 (5 bases). This CDR3 has 12 residues. The V gene lost 4 bases and the J gene lost 5 bases, with 8 bases spanning the gap. Per the germline V gene, CDR1 is WSHSY and CDR2 is SAAADI. CDR3 nucleotide sequence: TGCGCCAGCAGTGGGGGGGGATATGGCTACACCTTC. Translation: CASSGGGYGYTF.

This clone showed up just once. The J gene is TRBJ1-5, the V gene TRBV2, with D hard to call. The V end lost 3 bases, the J end lost 0 bases, and 9 bases lay between the germline ends. This CDR3 spans 15 amino acids. In germline, CDR1 is SNHLY, CDR2 FYNNEI. The CDR3 loop is CASSDEGFSNQPQHF. CDR3 DNA: TGTGCCAGCAGTGACGAGGGATTTAGCAATCAGCCCCAGCATTTT.

The CDR3 DNA follows: TGTGCCAGCAGCTTAGGCCAGGGGGCTACTAACTATGGCTACACCTTC. This codes for CASSLGQGATNYGYTF. V and J are TRBV13 and TRBJ1-2; 8 bases match TRBD1. The CDR3 runs to 16 residues. V was clipped by 0 bases and J by 0 bases; unmatched bases: 3. Germline lookup yields CDR1 PRHDT and CDR2 FYEKMQ (reference sequence).

This clone was recorded once. The chain has TRBV9 and TRBJ1-3; D unclear. V was shortened by 0 bases and J by 9 bases, with 10 bases between the two germline ends. This CDR3 comprises 13 residues. Germline CDR1 and CDR2: SGDLS and YYNGEE. The CDR3 is CASSVEGWGTIYF. Here the CDR3 DNA reads TGTGCCAGCAGCGTAGAAGGTTGGGGCACCATATATTTT. The variable domain in full, with the rest retrieved from reference TRBV9 and TRBJ1-3, is DSGVTQTPKHLITATGQRVTLRCSPRSGDLSVYWYQQSLDQGLQFLIQYYNGEERAKGNILERFSAQQFPDLHSELNLSSLELGDSALYFCASSVEGWGTIYFGEGSWLTVV.